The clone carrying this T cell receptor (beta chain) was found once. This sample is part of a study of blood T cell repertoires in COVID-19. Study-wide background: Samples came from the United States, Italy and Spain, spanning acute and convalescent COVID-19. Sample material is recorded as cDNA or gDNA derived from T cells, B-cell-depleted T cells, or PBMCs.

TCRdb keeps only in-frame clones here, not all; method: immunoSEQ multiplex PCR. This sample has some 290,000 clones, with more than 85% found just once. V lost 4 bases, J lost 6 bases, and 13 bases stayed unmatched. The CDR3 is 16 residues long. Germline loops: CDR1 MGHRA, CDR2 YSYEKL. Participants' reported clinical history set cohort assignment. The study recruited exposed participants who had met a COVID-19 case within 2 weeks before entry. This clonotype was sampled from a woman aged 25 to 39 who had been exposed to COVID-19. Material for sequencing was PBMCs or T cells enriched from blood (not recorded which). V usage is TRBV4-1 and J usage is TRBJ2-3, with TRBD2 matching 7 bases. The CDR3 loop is CASSRPGGSLEDTQYF. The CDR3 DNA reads TGCGCCAGCAGCCGGCCAGGCGGGAGCCTGGAGGATACGCAGTATTTT.